This T cell receptor beta chain was found in a study of lymphopenia after photon versus proton radiotherapy. Study results and caveats: Proton therapy kept repertoires fairly stable, unlike photons, which gained effector/memory cells. After the lymphocyte nadir, photon-treated repertoires showed oligoclonal expansion, especially of CD8+ Temra cells.

Per the germline V gene, CDR1 is MGHRA and CDR2 is YSYEKL. The CDR3 runs 16 residues. The J segment lost 6 bases and the V segment lost 1 base, leaving 12 bases of the junction unmatched. Of note for this clone: Its antigen is currently unknown.

Here immunoSEQ multiplex PCR was the method, and the copy in TCRdb shows in-frame clones only, minus some. Here the sample spans some 55,000 clones, about 90% being singletons. This specimen was peripheral blood, taken from a patient treated with photon-based radiotherapy. The TCR comes from a man aged 40-49 years with gastric cancer. The V and J genes are TRBV4-1 and TRBJ2-7; 7 nucleotides agree with TRBD2. DNA for the CDR3: TGCGCCAGCAGCCAAGGGGGGGAGGGGCAGGCGATCGAGCAGTACTTC. This codes for CASSQGGEGQAIEQYF.